Listed below are T cell receptor beta chains from one sample, sequenced in a study of long-term antiretroviral therapy in people with HIV. Libraries were prepared by immunoSEQ multiplex PCR; TCRdb keeps only in-frame clonotypes and omits some of them. The table shows roughly 15,000 clones, with about 84% occurring only once. The sample here was unsorted PBMCs, taken approximately 1.3 years before starting antiretroviral therapy. Receptor source: a man aged 30 to 39 with HIV. CDR3s include the opening cysteine and the closing phenylalanine or tryptophan. D genes are given only for firm matches. A clone size is listed for some rows: how often the clone was seen (once, few, many), or a class if it is expanded.

CDR3aa: CASSFGGLQETQYF; CDR3nt: TGCGCCAGCAGCTTCGGGGGTCTTCAAGAGACCCAGTACTTC; v_gene: TRBV5-1; abundance: NA; j_gene: TRBJ2-5; d_gene: NA
CDR3aa: CASSYSSGGGSQFF; CDR3nt: TGTGCCAGCAGTTACTCTAGCGGGGGCGGATCGCAGTTCTTC; v_gene: TRBV6-6; abundance: NA; j_gene: TRBJ2-1; d_gene: TRBD2
CDR3aa: CATSRGRGFSYEQYF; CDR3nt: TGTGCCACCAGCAGAGGGCGGGGATTCTCCTACGAGCAGTACTTC; v_gene: TRBV15; abundance: NA; j_gene: TRBJ2-7; d_gene: NA
CDR3aa: CSVEGQTSVSSYNEQFF; CDR3nt: TGCAGCGTTGAAGGACAGACTAGCGTGAGCTCCTACAATGAGCAGTTCTTC; v_gene: TRBV29-1; abundance: NA; j_gene: TRBJ2-1; d_gene: TRBD2
CDR3aa: CASSELRGRDGNQPQHF; CDR3nt: TGCGCCAGCAGTGAGTTAAGGGGCCGGGATGGCAATCAGCCCCAGCATTTT; v_gene: TRBV10-2; abundance: once; j_gene: TRBJ1-5; d_gene: NA
CDR3aa: CASSPGTAASYEQYF; CDR3nt: TGTGCCAGCTCACCAGGGACAGCCGCCTCCTACGAGCAGTACTTC; v_gene: TRBV18; abundance: NA; j_gene: TRBJ2-7; d_gene: TRBD1
CDR3aa: CASMTIDTQYF; CDR3nt: TGTGCCAGTATGACGATAGATACGCAGTATTTT; v_gene: TRBV19; abundance: NA; j_gene: TRBJ2-3; d_gene: NA
CDR3aa: CATSRGREGNQPQHF; CDR3nt: TGTGCCACCAGCAGAGGGAGGGAGGGAAATCAGCCCCAGCATTTT; v_gene: TRBV15; abundance: once; j_gene: TRBJ1-5; d_gene: NA
CDR3aa: CASSGEGQLKTYEQYF; CDR3nt: TGTGCCAGCAGCGGGGAGGGACAGCTGAAAACCTACGAGCAGTACTTC; v_gene: TRBV11-2; abundance: NA; j_gene: TRBJ2-7; d_gene: NA
CDR3aa: CAISESAGGYEQYF; CDR3nt: TGTGCCATCAGTGAGTCGGCAGGGGGCTACGAGCAGTACTTC; v_gene: TRBV10-3; abundance: NA; j_gene: TRBJ2-7; d_gene: TRBD1
CDR3aa: CASSDETIQGDSEQYF; CDR3nt: TGTGCCAGCAGTGACGAAACGATACAGGGGGACTCCGAGCAGTACTTC; v_gene: TRBV6-1; abundance: once; j_gene: TRBJ2-7; d_gene: TRBD1
CDR3aa: CAISGASGNTGELFF; CDR3nt: TGTGCCATCAGCGGCGCTAGCGGGAATACCGGGGAGCTGTTTTTT; v_gene: TRBV10-3; abundance: NA; j_gene: TRBJ2-2; d_gene: TRBD2
CDR3aa: CASSSAGGYEQYF; CDR3nt: TGTGCCAGCAGTAGCGCAGGGGGCTACGAGCAGTACTTC; v_gene: TRBV27; abundance: few; j_gene: TRBJ2-7; d_gene: TRBD1